Each of the 32 T cell receptor beta chains below was sequenced from the same sample in a study. TCRdb itself ran the 5' RACE reads through MiXCR, one entry per CDR3 protein. The repertoire holds approximately 40,000 distinct CDR3 sequences, roughly a fifth seen once, with around 4% in the top ten. Cells sorted as Tregs were CD4+, CD25+ and CD127-/low. Sequencing was carried out using Tregs sorted from blood. Every receptor here comes from a female donor with breast cancer.

The chain couples TRBV12-3 or TRBV12-4 to TRBJ2-7; TRBD2 matches 10 bases. The CDR3 is made up of 14 amino acids. V trimming: 6 bases; J trimming: 6 bases; junction bases outside the gene matches: 8. The CDR3 loop reads CASSPGTSDPEQYF. The CDR3 nucleotides read TGTGCCAGCAGCCCCGGGACTAGCGACCCCGAGCAGTACTTC.

A remark on this clonotype: Because the CDR3's place on the DNA is in doubt, the DNA is left out and the CDR3 is given as listed by TCRdb. J is TRBJ2-5 and V is TRBV28; the D segment call TRBD2 is taken from the table without a DNA check. The V gene's germline CDR1 is MDHEN and CDR2 SYDVKM. Counting both end residues, the CDR3 totals 15 amino acids. The CDR3 sequence is CASSLISSGRETQYF.

This clonotype was picked up many times. V and J are TRBV27 and TRBJ2-7, with 7 bases that match TRBD1. The V gene's germline CDR1 is MNHEY and CDR2 SMNVEV (reference sequence). The CDR3 consists of 15 residues. With 5 bases clipped from V and 4 bases from J, the junction kept 11 bases outside the gene matches. CDR3 nucleotide sequence: TGTGCCAGCAGTCTCTCCGGGACAGCCTCTTACGAGCAGTACTTC. Amino acid sequence: CASSLSGTASYEQYF.

A remark on this clonotype: One junction end disagrees with the germline gene, perhaps due to a read error. The chain recombines TRBV18 with TRBJ2-7; 9 bases align to TRBD1. Germline V gene data show CDR1 as KGHSH and CDR2 as LQKENI. This CDR3 has 15 amino acids. As DNA, the CDR3 is TGTGCCGGCTCACCGAGGGGACAGGGTGACGCTAAGTCGTACTTC. This gives the protein CAGSPRGQGDAKSYF.

The genes are TRBV20-1 and TRBJ2-6; 8 bases are a match to TRBD1. The CDR3 spans 17 residues. Germline assignment: CDR1 DFQATT and CDR2 SNEGSKA (reference sequence). J lost 2 bases, V lost 6 bases, and 12 bases had no gene match. In DNA, the CDR3 is TGCAGTGCAAGAATTCAGGGGGCGTGGGCTGGGGCCAACGTCCTGACTTTC. It codes for CSARIQGAWAGANVLTF.

There are a few counts of this clonotype. This chain links TRBV6-5 with TRBJ2-5; 7 nucleotides line up with TRBD2. J lost 5 bases, V lost 0 bases, and 3 bases had no gene match. Germline V gene data show CDR1 as MNHEY and CDR2 as SVGAGI. This CDR3 region has 14 residues. The CDR3 DNA reads as TGTGCCAGCAGTTACTCGATCGGGGGGGAGACCCAGTACTTC. Translating it yields CASSYSIGGETQYF.

The chain is built from TRBV29-1 and TRBJ2-7; D is possibly TRBD1 (5 bases). The CDR3 sequence is 12 residues long. V shed 2 bases and J shed 2 bases, with 7 bases lying between them. Germline V gene lookup returns CDR1 SQVTM and CDR2 ANQGSEA. Here the CDR3 DNA reads TGCAGCGTTGAATTGGACACCTACGAGCAGTACTTC. Translation gives CSVELDTYEQYF.

This chain joins TRBV28 and TRBJ2-7; 10 positions agree with TRBD1. Germline CDR1 MDHEN, CDR2 SYDVKM. The CDR3 length is 16 residues. J was trimmed by 1 base and V by 7 bases; bases with no gene match: 10. The CDR3 here is CASIPPGDRGSYEQYF. In DNA, the CDR3 is TGTGCCAGCATCCCCCCAGGGGACAGGGGTTCCTACGAGCAGTACTTC.

There are many counts of this clonotype. The chain has TRBV7-2 and TRBJ2-3, with 9 positions matching TRBD1. CDR3 size: 16 residues. Germline V gene data show CDR1 as SGHTA and CDR2 as FQGNSA. The V gene end was trimmed by 5 bases and the J gene end by 3 bases; junction bases not matched to a gene: 9. The CDR3 DNA reads as TGTGCCAGCAGCCTCCGGGGTGGACAGGGGACAGATACGCAGTATTTT. Its translation is CASSLRGGQGTDTQYF. Full variable domain (remainder filled in from reference TRBV7-2 and TRBJ2-3): GAGVSQSPSNKVTEKGKDVELRCDPISGHTALYWYRQSLGQGLEFLIYFQGNSAPDKSGLPSDRFSAERTGGSVSTLTIQRTQQEDSAVYLCASSLRGGQGTDTQYFGPGTRLTVL.

This clonotype was seen repeatedly, ten times or more. This chain joins TRBV10-3 and TRBJ2-7; D is perhaps TRBD1 (5 bases). Per the germline V gene, CDR1 is ENHRY and CDR2 is SYGVKD. This CDR3 has 13 amino acids. V gave up 3 bases and J gave up 6 bases, with 12 bases separating them. The CDR3 region is CAISELDSREQYF. The CDR3 coding sequence is TGTGCCATCAGTGAACTCGACAGCCGCGAGCAGTACTTC.

This clonotype was seen only a few times. V is TRBV9 and J is TRBJ2-1, with TRBD2 matching over 9 bases. The germline V gene has CDR1 SGDLS and CDR2 YYNGEE. CDR3 length: 19 amino acids. After removal of 0 bases from V and 2 bases from J, the junction contained 12 bases not matched to a gene. Written as DNA, the CDR3 is TGTGCCAGCAGCGTAGGTATACGTTCTGGGACTAGCCCCTACAATGAGCAGTTCTTC. Translation gives CASSVGIRSGTSPYNEQFF.

This clonotype appeared a few times. The chain employs TRBV5-1 and TRBJ2-7; D may be TRBD2 (5 bases). Germline CDR1 is SGHRS and CDR2 is YFSETQ. CDR3 length: 13 amino acids. Between the trimmed V and J ends, which lost 2 bases and 3 bases, there was a span of 9 bases. The CDR3 DNA reads as TGCGCCAGCAGCTTCATCGGGGTCTACGAGCAGTACTTC. The encoded protein is CASSFIGVYEQYF.

This clonotype was observed at least ten times. CDR3 protein: CASSWAEGYGYTF. In nucleotides, the CDR3 is TGTGCCAGCTCTTGGGCGGAGGGCTATGGCTACACCTTC. The chain links TRBV6-1 to TRBJ1-2; D is unresolved. V dropped 8 bases and J dropped 4 bases, with 14 bases sitting between them. Germline CDR1 is MNHNS and CDR2 is SASEGT. The CDR3 is 13 residues long.

This clonotype was picked up one time. J is TRBJ2-7 and V is TRBV2; D not resolved. The CDR3 is made up of 12 amino acids. Germline-derived CDR1 and CDR2 are SNHLY and FYNNEI. V was pared by 2 bases and J by 4 bases, with 6 bases between. The CDR3 nucleotides read TGTGCCAGCAGTGAATCCCATTACGAGCAGTACTTC. The encoded protein is CASSESHYEQYF.

This clonotype has more than one count but fewer than ten. The chain has TRBV4-1 and TRBJ2-2; 8 bases align to TRBD1. The V gene end was trimmed by 0 bases and the J gene end by 7 bases; junction bases not matched to a gene: 10. Germline CDR1 reads MGHRA; CDR2 reads YSYEKL. This CDR3 spans 17 amino acids. The CDR3 DNA is TGCGCCAGCAGCCAAGAATGGAGGACAGGGCGGGTCGGGGAGCTGTTTTTT. This gives the protein CASSQEWRTGRVGELFF.

The J gene is TRBJ2-7, the V gene TRBV6-2 or TRBV6-3, with D perhaps being TRBD1 or TRBD2 (5 bases each). Trimming stripped 8 bases from V and 3 bases from J, with 11 bases between. CDR1 and CDR2 from the germline V gene are MNHEY and SVGEGT. CDR3 size: 12 residues. CDR3 region: CASSRGLYEQYF. The CDR3 DNA reads as TGTGCCAGCTCCCGGGGCCTCTACGAGCAGTACTTC.

This clonotype has ten or more counts. The chain uses TRBV29-1 and TRBJ2-7; TRBD1 matches 7 bases. V dropped 6 bases and J dropped 5; count of bases not matched to a gene: 10. From germline, CDR1 is SQVTM and CDR2 ANQGSEA. The CDR3 consists of 13 residues. The chain's CDR3 is CSVGTASLNEQYF. The CDR3 DNA sequence: TGCAGCGTAGGGACAGCGTCTCTGAACGAGCAGTACTTC.

This clonotype was detected once. Given a much more abundant clone one base away, this may be a read error. The CDR3, as DNA: TGTGCCAGCAGCCCCAGGGGTAGCGGGATGAGCGAGCAGTACTTC. Translating gives CASSPRGSGMSEQYF. The chain couples TRBV7-9 to TRBJ2-7; 8 bases map to TRBD2. Unmatched junction bases numbered 12, after V lost 5 bases and J lost 6 bases. Germline V lookup: CDR1 SEHNR, CDR2 FQNEAQ (reference sequence). This CDR3 has 15 amino acids.

This clonotype was recorded many times. The V call is TRBV27, the J call TRBJ2-5; TRBD2 matches at 7 bases. The CDR3 loop spans 14 amino acids. Germline lookup yields CDR1 MNHEY and CDR2 SMNVEV (reference sequence). V shed 6 bases, J shed 1 base, and the junction held 5 bases outside the gene matches. The chain's CDR3 is CASRPLAVQETQYF. For the CDR3, the DNA is TGTGCCAGCAGGCCCCTAGCGGTCCAAGAGACCCAGTACTTC.

Ten or more counts support this clonotype. J is TRBJ2-4 and V is TRBV20-1; TRBD2 aligns across 7 bases. The germline V gene has CDR1 DFQATT and CDR2 SNEGSKA (reference sequence). The length of the CDR3 is 19 residues. J gave up 0 bases and V 1 base, and 15 bases lay outside the gene matches. The CDR3 nucleotides read TGCAGTGCTAGAGTGGTGGGCCTAGCGGATACCCTAGCCAAAAACATTCAGTACTTC. Protein product: CSARVVGLADTLAKNIQYF.

The rearrangement links TRBV6-1 to TRBJ2-3, with 11 bases fitting TRBD2. The CDR3 loop spans 14 amino acids. The germline V gene has CDR1 MNHNS and CDR2 SASEGT. V lost 7 bases to trimming and J lost 6 bases; unmatched junction nucleotides: 6. CDR3 nucleotides: TGTGCCAGCAATCTAGCGGGGGGTGGTGATACGCAGTATTTT. Amino acids: CASNLAGGGDTQYF.

This clonotype came up many times. V is TRBV7-9 and J is TRBJ2-7; 7 nucleotides line up with TRBD2. The CDR3 loop spans 15 amino acids. Germline V gene sequence: CDR1 SEHNR, CDR2 FQNEAQ (reference sequence). The V and J ends lost 5 bases and 6 bases, in that order; junction bases with no gene match: 13. CDR3: CASSGRGGGGREQYF. CDR3 sequence (DNA): TGTGCCAGCAGCGGACGTGGGGGGGGAGGCCGCGAGCAGTACTTC.

For this clonotype: Likely a read error: the CDR3 ends without its conserved phenylalanine or tryptophan. As DNA, the CDR3 is TGCGCCAGCAGCTGGGACCCGACGAGCTCCTACGAGCAGTACTTA. Encoded protein: CASSWDPTSSYEQYL. The rearrangement links TRBV5-1 to TRBJ2-7; tentatively, D is TRBD1 or TRBD2 (5 bases each). V lost 3 bases, J lost 0 bases, and 13 bases lay in between. CDR3 length: 15 residues. The V gene's germline CDR1 is SGHRS and CDR2 YFSETQ.

This clonotype was observed many times. V is TRBV4-2 and J is TRBJ2-1, with 8 bases aligning to TRBD2. Germline trimming cut 0 bases from V and 9 bases from J; bases unmatched to any gene: 16. Germline V gene sequence: CDR1 LGHNA, CDR2 YNFKEQ. The CDR3 has 18 residues. The CDR3 is CASSQEGGGSKPTGEQFF. CDR3 DNA sequence: TGTGCCAGCAGCCAAGAAGGCGGGGGGTCGAAACCCACAGGTGAGCAGTTCTTC.

The chain employs TRBV9 and TRBJ2-1, with D perhaps given as TRBD1 or TRBD2 (5 bases each). Per germline, CDR1 SGDLS and CDR2 YYNGEE. The CDR3 totals 12 residues. Trimming cost V 2 bases and J 7 bases, with 7 bases left between them. The CDR3 region has the DNA TGTGCCAGCAGCGTCGAGGGGAATGAGCAGTTCTTC. This gives the protein CASSVEGNEQFF.

This sequence joins TRBV2 and TRBJ2-5; the D gene is possibly TRBD1 (6 bases). Deletions cut 5 bases from V and 5 bases from J, with 18 bases between. There are 15 residues in the CDR3. Germline CDR1 SNHLY, CDR2 FYNNEI. This chain's CDR3 is CASSPNRAGQETQYF. The CDR3 coding sequence is TGTGCCAGCAGTCCTAACAGGGCCGGGCAGGAGACCCAGTACTTC.

This clonotype was seen more than once but under ten times. The rearrangement uses TRBV5-1 and TRBJ2-1; TRBD2 matches at 7 bases. This CDR3 has 19 residues. Germline loops: CDR1 SGHRS, CDR2 YFSETQ. V lost 2 bases and J lost 0; bases outside the gene matches: 14. The CDR3 coding sequence is TGCGCCAGCAGCTTACGCCTAGCGGTTTCCTCCTTCTCCTACAATGAGCAGTTCTTC. Translated, it gives CASSLRLAVSSFSYNEQFF.

The chain joins TRBV28 to TRBJ1-1; 7 bases fit TRBD1. The germline V gene encodes CDR1 MDHEN and CDR2 SYDVKM. This CDR3 has 13 residues. Germline trimming cut 5 bases from V and 7 bases from J; bases unmatched to any gene: 7. The CDR3, as DNA: TGTGCCAGCAGTGACAGGGCGGCAAATGAAGCTTTCTTT. Translation gives CASSDRAANEAFF.

The chain links TRBV12-3 or TRBV12-4 to TRBJ2-3; TRBD1 matches 8 bases. The CDR3 is made up of 16 amino acids. The V segment lost 3 bases and the J segment 8 bases; nucleotides outside the gene matches: 13. CDR3 nucleotides: TGTGCCAGCAGTTTTTGGCCAGGGGGCACCCCAGTTACGCAGTATTTT. This encodes CASSFWPGGTPVTQYF.

The chain couples TRBV19 to TRBJ2-1, with D maybe TRBD2 (5 bases). V lost 3 bases to trimming and J lost 4 bases, with 13 bases between them. The CDR3 extends over 15 amino acids. Germline V gene sequence: CDR1 LNHDA, CDR2 SQIVND (reference sequence). The CDR3 loop reads CASSMAAEIYNEQFF. The CDR3 nucleotides read TGTGCCAGTAGTATGGCAGCGGAGATATACAATGAGCAGTTCTTC. The full variable domain, with the rest looked up from reference TRBV19 and TRBJ2-1, is DGGITQSPKYLFRKEGQNVTLSCEQNLNHDAMYWYRQDPGQGLRLIYYSQIVNDFQKGDIAEGYSVSREKKESFPLTVTSAQKNPTAFYLCASSMAAEIYNEQFFGPGTRLTVL.

On this clonotype: A much larger clonotype is one base distant, so this may be a read error. This chain uses TRBV28 with TRBJ2-7; the D gene is possibly TRBD1 (5 bases). Per the germline V gene, CDR1 is MDHEN and CDR2 is SYDVKM. The CDR3 totals 14 residues. This CDR3 reads CASTLPGQAYEQHF. The CDR3 DNA is TGTGCCAGCACCCTCCCTGGACAAGCCTACGAGCAGCACTTC.

This clonotype was found a few times. The chain uses TRBV4-1 and TRBJ2-7; D might be TRBD2 (6 bases). Looked up from germline, CDR1 is MGHRA and CDR2 is YSYEKL. The CDR3 contains 16 residues. Trimming took off 4 bases at V and 3 bases at J, with 19 bases between the two ends. This chain's CDR3 is CASSPNWPGVVYEQYF. The DNA of the CDR3 is TGCGCCAGCAGCCCGAATTGGCCGGGAGTGGTCTACGAGCAGTACTTC.